A selection of T cell receptor beta chains follows, all from one sample in a study of cytomegalovirus exposure and HLA in healthy donors. This table comes from immunoSEQ multiplex PCR, and its TCRdb copy is limited to in-frame clones, with some not included. The repertoire holds more than 95,000 clones, with 83% as singletons. The sample comprised PBMCs. These receptor sequences come from a young man in good health and CMV-seropositive. The CDR3 runs from the conserved cysteine through the conserved F or W. Each record gives: V gene, CDR3 length, J gene, CDR3 protein.

V gene: TRBV7-6; CDR3 length: 17; J gene: TRBJ1-2; CDR3 protein: CASSYTVPQGGYYGYTF
V gene: TRBV4-1; CDR3 length: 15; J gene: TRBJ2-7; CDR3 protein: CASSLGQGPTYEQYF
V gene: TRBV25-1; CDR3 length: 13; J gene: TRBJ1-2; CDR3 protein: CASSGGDRYGYTF
V gene: TRBV7-3; CDR3 length: 17; J gene: TRBJ1-1; CDR3 protein: CASSQWGQGGVGTEAFF
V gene: TRBV15; CDR3 length: 17; J gene: TRBJ2-3; CDR3 protein: CATSRAPDRGDTDTQYF
V gene: TRBV6-1; CDR3 length: 14; J gene: TRBJ1-1; CDR3 protein: CASSPDRDLTEAFF
V gene: TRBV9; CDR3 length: 15; J gene: TRBJ2-5; CDR3 protein: CASSVDRQGGETQYF
V gene: TRBV7-9; CDR3 length: 13; J gene: TRBJ1-1; CDR3 protein: CASSPGQGTEAFF
V gene: TRBV7-6; CDR3 length: 16; J gene: TRBJ1-6; CDR3 protein: CASSETGTGYNSPLHF
V gene: TRBV7-3; CDR3 length: 16; J gene: TRBJ2-1; CDR3 protein: CASSPYGGSSYNEQFF
V gene: TRBV6-5; CDR3 length: 14; J gene: TRBJ1-2; CDR3 protein: CASTLSRAGHGYTF
V gene: TRBV15; CDR3 length: 16; J gene: TRBJ2-3; CDR3 protein: CATSTRLALSTDTQYF
V gene: TRBV10-3; CDR3 length: 14; J gene: TRBJ2-2; CDR3 protein: CAISEFRDSRELFF
V gene: TRBV5-6; CDR3 length: 16; J gene: TRBJ2-1; CDR3 protein: CASSLGTGGPYNEQFF
V gene: TRBV19; CDR3 length: 12; J gene: TRBJ1-5; CDR3 protein: CATGQSNQPQHF
V gene: TRBV19; CDR3 length: 15; J gene: TRBJ1-6; CDR3 protein: CASSQAGPVGSPLHF
V gene: TRBV10-3; CDR3 length: 14; J gene: TRBJ2-7; CDR3 protein: CAISESTSSYEQYF
V gene: TRBV30; CDR3 length: 16; J gene: TRBJ1-1; CDR3 protein: CAWSARLTGVNTEAFF
V gene: TRBV10-1; CDR3 length: 14; J gene: TRBJ2-7; CDR3 protein: CASSEGRETHEQYF
V gene: TRBV7-9; CDR3 length: 15; J gene: TRBJ2-3; CDR3 protein: CASRVPSQGTDTQYF
V gene: TRBV6-1; CDR3 length: 15; J gene: TRBJ2-1; CDR3 protein: CASSEAQGGSDEQFF
V gene: TRBV27; CDR3 length: 13; J gene: TRBJ1-5; CDR3 protein: CASSLSGNQPQHF
V gene: TRBV11-1; CDR3 length: 14; J gene: TRBJ1-6; CDR3 protein: CASSSGQGNSPLHF
V gene: TRBV2; CDR3 length: 15; J gene: TRBJ1-1; CDR3 protein: CASSDRVLIATEAFF
V gene: TRBV13; CDR3 length: 13; J gene: TRBJ1-5; CDR3 protein: CASSFGDYQPQHF
V gene: TRBV10-3; CDR3 length: 15; J gene: TRBJ2-2; CDR3 protein: CAISAGTGGAGELFF
V gene: TRBV11-2; CDR3 length: 15; J gene: TRBJ2-3; CDR3 protein: CASSLSGGRADTQYF
V gene: TRBV9; CDR3 length: 13; J gene: TRBJ1-2; CDR3 protein: CASRKPGDYGYTF
V gene: TRBV19; CDR3 length: 14; J gene: TRBJ1-2; CDR3 protein: CASSLPGQGNGYTF
V gene: TRBV6-6; CDR3 length: 13; J gene: TRBJ1-2; CDR3 protein: CATQTGGPGGYTF
V gene: TRBV13; CDR3 length: 14; J gene: TRBJ1-5; CDR3 protein: CASSPGQSNQPQHF
V gene: TRBV19; CDR3 length: 14; J gene: TRBJ2-2; CDR3 protein: CASSAQTGAGELFF
V gene: TRBV2; CDR3 length: 17; J gene: TRBJ1-5; CDR3 protein: CASSDRDRPISNQPQHF
V gene: TRBV6-1; CDR3 length: 17; J gene: TRBJ1-2; CDR3 protein: CASSEGLRLEGNYGYTF
V gene: TRBV7-8; CDR3 length: 14; J gene: TRBJ1-2; CDR3 protein: CASSLMAGADGYTF
V gene: TRBV4-1; CDR3 length: 15; J gene: TRBJ1-1; CDR3 protein: CASSSRTGSGTEAFF
V gene: TRBV9; CDR3 length: 18; J gene: TRBJ2-5; CDR3 protein: CASSVAPPAGGGRETQYF
V gene: TRBV6-1; CDR3 length: 15; J gene: TRBJ2-4; CDR3 protein: CASSEAWTGGNIQYF
V gene: TRBV5-1; CDR3 length: 15; J gene: TRBJ1-1; CDR3 protein: CASSPSGGRGTEAFF
V gene: TRBV4-2; CDR3 length: 19; J gene: TRBJ2-3; CDR3 protein: CASSQQASGLAGPTDTQYF
V gene: TRBV7-3; CDR3 length: 12; J gene: TRBJ2-3; CDR3 protein: CASSSFSNTQYF
V gene: TRBV2; CDR3 length: 19; J gene: TRBJ2-3; CDR3 protein: CASSEWGLAGGQTTDTQYF
V gene: TRBV10-3; CDR3 length: 13; J gene: TRBJ1-4; CDR3 protein: CALPGTNLEKLFF
V gene: TRBV4-2; CDR3 length: 12; J gene: TRBJ2-1; CDR3 protein: CASSQTGFAQFF
V gene: TRBV6-5; CDR3 length: 14; J gene: TRBJ2-3; CDR3 protein: CASSFGGRTDTQYF
V gene: TRBV28; CDR3 length: 14; J gene: TRBJ1-4; CDR3 protein: CASSLSGYNEKLFF
V gene: TRBV30; CDR3 length: 13; J gene: TRBJ1-5; CDR3 protein: CAWSVAGNQPQHF
V gene: TRBV5-7; CDR3 length: 14; J gene: TRBJ1-1; CDR3 protein: CASSLWQANTEAFF
V gene: TRBV6-5; CDR3 length: 14; J gene: TRBJ2-1; CDR3 protein: CASSMAGRYNEQFF
V gene: TRBV11-3; CDR3 length: 14; J gene: TRBJ2-7; CDR3 protein: CASSFSGPSYEQYF
V gene: TRBV27; CDR3 length: 13; J gene: TRBJ2-5; CDR3 protein: CAISTGGQETQYF
V gene: TRBV12-2; CDR3 length: 15; J gene: TRBJ2-7; CDR3 protein: CASRPEGDGSYEQYF
V gene: TRBV21-1; CDR3 length: 14; J gene: TRBJ1-5; CDR3 protein: CASSKPMGHLPQHF
V gene: TRBV5-4; CDR3 length: 13; J gene: TRBJ1-1; CDR3 protein: CASSSDRGPEAFF
V gene: TRBV15; CDR3 length: 14; J gene: TRBJ1-1; CDR3 protein: CATKRSLGNTEAFF
V gene: TRBV7-8; CDR3 length: 17; J gene: TRBJ2-7; CDR3 protein: CASSLAPGQGASYEQYF
V gene: TRBV4-1; CDR3 length: 12; J gene: TRBJ2-3; CDR3 protein: CASSPTWGPQYF
V gene: TRBV2; CDR3 length: 12; J gene: TRBJ2-7; CDR3 protein: CASLGQGYEQYF
V gene: TRBV30; CDR3 length: 13; J gene: TRBJ1-4; CDR3 protein: CAWTLDPNEKLFF
V gene: TRBV7-6; CDR3 length: 16; J gene: TRBJ1-1; CDR3 protein: CASSSSPSTGGNEAFF